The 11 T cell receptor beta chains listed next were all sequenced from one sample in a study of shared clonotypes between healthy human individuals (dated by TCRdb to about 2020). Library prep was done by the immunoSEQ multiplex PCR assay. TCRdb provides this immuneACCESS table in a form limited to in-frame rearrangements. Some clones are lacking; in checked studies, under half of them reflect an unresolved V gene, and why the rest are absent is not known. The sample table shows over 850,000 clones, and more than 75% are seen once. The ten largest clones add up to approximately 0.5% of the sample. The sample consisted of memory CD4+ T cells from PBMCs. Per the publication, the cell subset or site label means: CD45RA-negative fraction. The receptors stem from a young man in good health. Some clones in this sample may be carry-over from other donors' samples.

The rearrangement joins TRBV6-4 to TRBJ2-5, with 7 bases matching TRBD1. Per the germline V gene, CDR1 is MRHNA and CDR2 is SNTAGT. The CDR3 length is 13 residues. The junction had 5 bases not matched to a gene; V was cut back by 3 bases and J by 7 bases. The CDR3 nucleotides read TGTGCCAGCAGTGAGGACAGGTCAGGGACCCAGTACTTC. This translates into CASSEDRSGTQYF.

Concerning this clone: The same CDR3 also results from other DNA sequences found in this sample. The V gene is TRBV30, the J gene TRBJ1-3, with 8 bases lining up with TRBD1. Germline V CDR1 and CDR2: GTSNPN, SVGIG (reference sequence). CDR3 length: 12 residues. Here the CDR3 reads CAWQGAGNTIYF. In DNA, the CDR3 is TGTGCGTGGCAGGGGGCCGGAAACACCATATATTTT.

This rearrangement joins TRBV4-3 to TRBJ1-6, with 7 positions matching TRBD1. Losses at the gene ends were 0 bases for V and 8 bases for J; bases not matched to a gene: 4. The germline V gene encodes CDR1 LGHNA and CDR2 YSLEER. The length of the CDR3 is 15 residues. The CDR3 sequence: CASSQEGTADSPLHF. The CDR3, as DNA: TGCGCCAGCAGCCAAGAGGGGACAGCAGATTCACCCCTCCACTTT.

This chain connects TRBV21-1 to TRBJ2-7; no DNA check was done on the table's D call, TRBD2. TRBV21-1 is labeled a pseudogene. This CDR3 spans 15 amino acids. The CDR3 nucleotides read TGTGCCAGCAGCCCCCGGCGGGGGACCCCCTACGAGCAGTACTTC. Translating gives CASSPRRGTPYEQYF.

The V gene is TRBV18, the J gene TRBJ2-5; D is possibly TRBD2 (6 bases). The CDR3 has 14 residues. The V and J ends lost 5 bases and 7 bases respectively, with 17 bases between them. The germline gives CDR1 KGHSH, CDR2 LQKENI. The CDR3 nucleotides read TGTGCCAGCTCAACTGACGGGAGTTTTAGGACCCAGTACTTC. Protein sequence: CASSTDGSFRTQYF.

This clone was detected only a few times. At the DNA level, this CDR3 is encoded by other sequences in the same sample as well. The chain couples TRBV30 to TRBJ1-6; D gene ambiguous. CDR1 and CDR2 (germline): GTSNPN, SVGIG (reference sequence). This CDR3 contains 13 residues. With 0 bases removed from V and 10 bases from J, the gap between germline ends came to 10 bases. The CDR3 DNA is TGTGCCTGGAGTGTACTAGGCAGATCACCCCTCCACTTT. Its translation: CAWSVLGRSPLHF.

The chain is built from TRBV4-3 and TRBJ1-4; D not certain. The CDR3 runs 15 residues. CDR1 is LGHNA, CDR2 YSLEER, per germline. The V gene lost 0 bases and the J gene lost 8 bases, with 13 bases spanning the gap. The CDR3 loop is CASSQEGGRREKLFF. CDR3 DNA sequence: TGCGCCAGCAGCCAAGAGGGTGGACGGAGGGAAAAACTGTTTTTT.

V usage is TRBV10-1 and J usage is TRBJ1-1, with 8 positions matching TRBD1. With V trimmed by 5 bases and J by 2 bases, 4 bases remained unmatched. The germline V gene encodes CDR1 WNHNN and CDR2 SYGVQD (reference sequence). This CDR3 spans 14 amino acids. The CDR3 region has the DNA TGCGCCAGCAGTCGACAGGGGAGAAACACTGAAGCTTTCTTT. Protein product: CASSRQGRNTEAFF.

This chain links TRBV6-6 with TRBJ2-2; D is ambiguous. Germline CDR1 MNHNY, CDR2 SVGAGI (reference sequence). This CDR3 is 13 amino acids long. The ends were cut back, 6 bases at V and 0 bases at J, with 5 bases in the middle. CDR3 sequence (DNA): TGTGCCAGCAGCACTTCGAACACCGGGGAGCTGTTTTTT. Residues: CASSTSNTGELFF.

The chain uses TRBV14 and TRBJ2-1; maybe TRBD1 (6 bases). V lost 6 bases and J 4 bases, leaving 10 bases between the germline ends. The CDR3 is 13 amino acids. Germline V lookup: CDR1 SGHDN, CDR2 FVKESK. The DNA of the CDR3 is TGTGCCAGCAGGGATGACAGGTACAATGAGCAGTTCTTC. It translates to CASRDDRYNEQFF.

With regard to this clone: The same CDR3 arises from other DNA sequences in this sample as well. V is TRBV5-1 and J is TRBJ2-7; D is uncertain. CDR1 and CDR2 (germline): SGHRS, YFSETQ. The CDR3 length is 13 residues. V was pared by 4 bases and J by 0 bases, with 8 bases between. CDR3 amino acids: CASSLGVSYEQYF. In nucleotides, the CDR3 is TGCGCCAGCAGCCTCGGTGTCTCCTACGAGCAGTACTTC.